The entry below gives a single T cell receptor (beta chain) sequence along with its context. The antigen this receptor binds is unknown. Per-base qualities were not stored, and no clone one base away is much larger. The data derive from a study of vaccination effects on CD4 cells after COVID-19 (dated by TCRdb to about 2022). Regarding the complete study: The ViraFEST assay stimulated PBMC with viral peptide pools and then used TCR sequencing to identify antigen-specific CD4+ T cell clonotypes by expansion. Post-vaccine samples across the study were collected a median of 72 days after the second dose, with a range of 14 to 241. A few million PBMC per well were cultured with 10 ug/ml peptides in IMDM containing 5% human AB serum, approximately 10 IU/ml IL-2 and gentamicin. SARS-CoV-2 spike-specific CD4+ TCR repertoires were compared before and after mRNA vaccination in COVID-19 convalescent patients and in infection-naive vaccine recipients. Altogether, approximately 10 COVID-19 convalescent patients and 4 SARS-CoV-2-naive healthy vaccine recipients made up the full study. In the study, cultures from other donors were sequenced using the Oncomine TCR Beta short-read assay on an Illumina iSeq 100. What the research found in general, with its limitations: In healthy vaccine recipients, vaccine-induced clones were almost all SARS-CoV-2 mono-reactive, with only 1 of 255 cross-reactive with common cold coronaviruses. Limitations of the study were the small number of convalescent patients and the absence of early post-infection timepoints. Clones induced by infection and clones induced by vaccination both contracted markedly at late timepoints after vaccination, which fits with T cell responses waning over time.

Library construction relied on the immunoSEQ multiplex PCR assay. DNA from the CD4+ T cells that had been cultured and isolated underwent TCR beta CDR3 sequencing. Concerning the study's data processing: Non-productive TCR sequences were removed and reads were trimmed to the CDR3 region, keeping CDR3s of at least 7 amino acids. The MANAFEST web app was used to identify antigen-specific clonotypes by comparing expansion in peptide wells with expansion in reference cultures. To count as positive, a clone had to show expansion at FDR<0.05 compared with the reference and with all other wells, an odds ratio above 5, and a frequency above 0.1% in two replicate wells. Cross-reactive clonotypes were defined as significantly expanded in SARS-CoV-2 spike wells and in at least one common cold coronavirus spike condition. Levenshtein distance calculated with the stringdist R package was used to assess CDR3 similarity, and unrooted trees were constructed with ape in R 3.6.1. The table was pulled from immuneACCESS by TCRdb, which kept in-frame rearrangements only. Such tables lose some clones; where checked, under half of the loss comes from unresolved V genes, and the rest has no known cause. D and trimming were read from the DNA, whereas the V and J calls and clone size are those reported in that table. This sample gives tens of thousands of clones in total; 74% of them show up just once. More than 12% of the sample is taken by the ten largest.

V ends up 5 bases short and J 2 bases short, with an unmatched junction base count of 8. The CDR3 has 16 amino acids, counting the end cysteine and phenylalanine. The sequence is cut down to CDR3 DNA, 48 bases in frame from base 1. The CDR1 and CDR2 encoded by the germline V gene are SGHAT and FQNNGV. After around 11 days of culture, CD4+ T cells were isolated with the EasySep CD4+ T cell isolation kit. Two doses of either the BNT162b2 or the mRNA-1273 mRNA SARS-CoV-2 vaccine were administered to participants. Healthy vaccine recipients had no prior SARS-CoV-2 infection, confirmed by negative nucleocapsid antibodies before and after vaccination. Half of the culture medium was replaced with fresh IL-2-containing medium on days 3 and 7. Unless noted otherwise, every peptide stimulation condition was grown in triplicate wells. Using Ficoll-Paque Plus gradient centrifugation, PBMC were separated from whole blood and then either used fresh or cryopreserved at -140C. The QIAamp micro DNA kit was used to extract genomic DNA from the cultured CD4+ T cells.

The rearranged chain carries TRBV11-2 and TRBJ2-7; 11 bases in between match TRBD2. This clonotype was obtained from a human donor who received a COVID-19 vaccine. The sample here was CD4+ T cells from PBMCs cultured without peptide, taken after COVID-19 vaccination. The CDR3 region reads CASSPGTSGTTYEQYF. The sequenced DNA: TGTGCCAGCAGCCCCGGGACTAGCGGTACCACCTACGAGCAGTACTTC.